This is a list of T cell receptor beta chains from one sample in a study of cytomegalovirus exposure and HLA in healthy donors. Measured with immunoSEQ multiplex PCR; TCRdb has only the in-frame clones, and not every one. The table includes roughly 97,000 clones, over 9.5% detected once. Sequencing was performed on PBMCs. The receptors stem from a man aged 35 to 55 in good health and CMV-seropositive. Both conserved end residues are part of each CDR3. Fields, in order: J gene, clone size, D gene, V gene, CDR3 DNA, CDR3 protein. D genes are given only for firm matches. Some rows have no size entry. The others give once, few or many, or a class for an expanded clone.

TRBJ2-7 few . TRBV29-1 TGCAGCGTTGGGCAGGCCTACGAGCAGTACTTC CSVGQAYEQYF
TRBJ1-1 . . TRBV6-4 TGTGCCAGCAAGTCCCCACAGGGTGGGAGCACTGAAGCTTTCTTT CASKSPQGGSTEAFF
TRBJ2-1 few . TRBV7-8 TGTGCCAGCAGCTTAGGCAGGCCCGCTTTGCATGAGCAGTTCTTC CASSLGRPALHEQFF
TRBJ2-1 few TRBD2 TRBV11-2 TGTGCCAGCAGCTACGGGACTAGCGGTTACAATGAGCAGTTCTTC CASSYGTSGYNEQFF
TRBJ2-7 few . TRBV7-9 TGTGCCAGCAGCTTGGGGCGCCCTTCCTCCTACGAGCAGTACTTC CASSLGRPSSYEQYF
TRBJ2-7 . . TRBV2 TGTGCCACGGAGGCGGGGCACTCCTACGAGCAGTACTTC CATEAGHSYEQYF
TRBJ1-1 . . TRBV7-9 TGTGCCAGCAGCTTAGGGCCGTACGAAGCTTTCTTT CASSLGPYEAFF
TRBJ1-1 . . TRBV7-8 TGTGCCAGCAGCTTAGGGAGCACTGAAGCTTTCTTT CASSLGSTEAFF
TRBJ2-7 . . TRBV29-1 TGCAGCGTTGAGGAGGGAGTAGGGGGCACCTACGAGCAGTACTTC CSVEEGVGGTYEQYF
TRBJ2-7 few TRBD1 TRBV7-8 TGTGCCAGCAGCCAACCCGTCCTGACAGGGGAACGGCAGTACTTC CASSQPVLTGERQYF
TRBJ2-1 . . TRBV11-1 TGTGCCAGCAGCCCAAACAGGGATGAGCAGTTCTTC CASSPNRDEQFF
TRBJ2-7 few TRBD1 TRBV9 TGTGCCAGCAGCCCGGACAGGGGACCATCCTACGAGCAGTACTTC CASSPDRGPSYEQYF
TRBJ2-6 . . TRBV7-9 TGTGCCAGCAGCCGAACAGGGTCTGGGGCCAACGTCCTGACTTTC CASSRTGSGANVLTF
TRBJ2-3 few TRBD2 TRBV7-2 TGTGCCAGCAGCTTAGTGGGCGGGGGGGTAATAGATACGCAGTATTTT CASSLVGGGVIDTQYF